The 15 T cell receptor beta chains given below trace back to one sample, sequenced in a study of blood T cell repertoires in COVID-19. Assay: immunoSEQ multiplex PCR; the TCRdb copy retains only in-frame clones and omits some. The sample records 140,000 to 150,000 clones, 75% to 90% being singletons. The sequencing sample was made of peripheral blood. The receptors here all came from a man between 65 and 85 years old who had recovered from COVID-19.

The chain employs TRBV15 and TRBJ2-7; 8 bases map to TRBD2. This CDR3 contains 13 residues. Germline V gene data show CDR1 as LNHNV and CDR2 as YYDKDF (reference sequence). V shed 5 bases and J 2 bases; nucleotides not matched to a gene: 2. CDR3 region: CATSFGGAYEQYF. Here the CDR3 DNA reads TGTGCCACCAGCTTCGGGGGGGCCTACGAGCAGTACTTC. Using reference TRBV15 and TRBJ2-7 for the parts outside the CDR3, the full variable domain is DAMVIQNPRYQVTQFGKPVTLSCSQTLNHNVMYWYQQKSSQAPKLLFHYYDKDFNNEADTPDNFQSRRPNTSFCFLDIRSPGLGDTAMYLCATSFGGAYEQYFGPGTRLTVT.

V is TRBV15 and J is TRBJ1-1, with a tentative D call TRBD1 (5 bases). V was shortened by 1 base and J by 6 bases, with 9 bases between the two germline ends. Germline V gene sequence: CDR1 LNHNV, CDR2 YYDKDF (reference sequence). The CDR3 has 13 residues. CDR3: CATSRVRDPEAFF. The CDR3 DNA sequence: TGTGCCACCAGCAGAGTCAGGGATCCTGAAGCTTTCTTT.

The CDR3 DNA is TGTGCCAGCAGTTACCCCGACAGGGGAGGGACTGAAGCTTTCTTT. This codes for CASSYPDRGGTEAFF. The rearrangement joins TRBV6-5 to TRBJ1-1; 8 bases are shared with TRBD1. J was trimmed by 5 bases and V by 2 bases; bases with no gene match: 7. Per the germline V gene, CDR1 is MNHEY and CDR2 is SVGAGI. CDR3 length equals 15 residues.

This clone was observed once. This chain uses TRBV5-4 with TRBJ1-3; 7 nucleotides agree with TRBD1. Germline values: CDR1 SGHNT, CDR2 YYREEE (reference sequence). With V trimmed by 2 bases and J by 3 bases, 5 bases remained unmatched. The length of the CDR3 is 15 residues. The CDR3 here is CASSLGRGYGNTIYF. In DNA form, the CDR3 reads TGTGCCAGCAGCTTAGGCAGGGGGTATGGAAACACCATATATTTT.

A single count supports this clone. Written as DNA, the CDR3 is TGTGCCAGCAGTTTCTGGGACAGGGGGCGCGAGACCCAGTACTTC. It encodes CASSFWDRGRETQYF. The chain is built from TRBV6-5 and TRBJ2-5; 12 bases agree with TRBD1. The CDR3 runs to 15 residues. Germline assignment: CDR1 MNHEY and CDR2 SVGAGI. The trim removed 4 bases at V and 5 bases at J, leaving 5 bases unmatched.

The chain joins TRBV29-1 to TRBJ1-2; D unresolved. This CDR3 region has 14 residues. The germline CDR1 and CDR2 sequences are SQVTM and ANQGSEA. Trimming left V 5 bases short and J 6 bases short, with 19 bases between. CDR3 sequence reads: CSVILRGVKNGYTF. The CDR3 coding sequence is TGCAGCGTTATCCTCCGGGGAGTAAAGAATGGCTACACCTTC.

This sequence joins TRBV30 and TRBJ2-7; D ambiguous. The V end lost 1 base, the J end lost 6 bases, and 10 bases lay between the germline ends. The CDR3 covers 12 residues. Germline V CDR1 and CDR2: GTSNPN, SVGIG (reference sequence). The CDR3 protein is CAWSAPRVEQYF. The CDR3 coding sequence is TGTGCCTGGAGTGCTCCCCGGGTCGAGCAGTACTTC.

The genes are TRBV6-5 and TRBJ1-2, with 10 nucleotides matching TRBD1. Germline-derived CDR1 and CDR2 are MNHEY and SVGAGI. The CDR3 consists of 16 residues. V was pared by 2 bases and J by 6 bases, with 9 bases of the junction left unmatched. CDR3 sequence reads: CASSYPGMDRGNGYTF. DNA of the CDR3: TGTGCCAGCAGTTACCCCGGCATGGACAGGGGGAATGGCTACACCTTC.

J is TRBJ2-1 and V is TRBV29-1; perhaps TRBD2 as D (7 bases). CDR3 length: 14 residues. CDR1 is SQVTM and CDR2 is ANQGSEA in the germline V gene. Trimming took 6 bases from V and 9 from J, leaving 21 bases between them. CDR3 sequence reads: CSVPRGAGIGEQFF. DNA of the CDR3: TGCAGCGTCCCCCGGGGGGCCGGTATTGGTGAGCAGTTCTTC.

The sample holds one count of this clone. The rearrangement joins TRBV4-1 to TRBJ1-2; 8 bases agree with TRBD1. J was trimmed by 0 bases and V by 5 bases; bases with no gene match: 14. This CDR3 is built from 18 residues. Germline CDR1 and CDR2: MGHRA and YSYEKL. The CDR3 nucleotides are TGCGCCAGCAGCTCCCACCTCGACCTGGGACAGGCTAACTATGGCTACACCTTC. It is translated as CASSSHLDLGQANYGYTF.

This chain joins TRBV10-1 and TRBJ2-5; D might be TRBD1 (8 bases). With 2 bases removed from V and 5 bases from J, the gap between germline ends came to 15 bases. In germline, CDR1 is WNHNN, CDR2 SYGVQD (reference sequence). This CDR3 contains 15 residues. This CDR3 is CASSEGQGGSETQYF. The CDR3 DNA follows: TGCGCCAGCAGTGAGGGACAGGGAGGGTCGGAGACCCAGTACTTC.

The chain couples TRBV30 to TRBJ1-2, with 8 nucleotides matching TRBD1. CDR3 length: 15 residues. V shed 2 bases and J 2 bases; nucleotides not matched to a gene: 7. Germline V gene lookup returns CDR1 GTSNPN and CDR2 SVGIG (reference sequence). CDR3 nucleotides: TGTGCCTGGAGTCCACCAGGGGGCTGGAACTATGGCTACACCTTC. As protein: CAWSPPGGWNYGYTF.

The V gene is TRBV10-3, the J gene TRBJ2-1; 10 positions agree with TRBD2. With 10 bases clipped from V and 1 base from J, the junction kept 1 base outside the gene matches. CDR3 size: 13 residues. CDR1 is ENHRY, CDR2 SYGVKD, per germline. For the CDR3, the DNA is TGTGCCACACTAGCGGGATCCTACAATGAGCAGTTCTTC. Encoded protein: CATLAGSYNEQFF.

CDR3 sequence (DNA): TGTGCCAGCAGCAAGATCGGGGACAGGCTACCGGGATCCTACAATGAGCAGTTCTTC. Amino acid sequence: CASSKIGDRLPGSYNEQFF. The J gene is TRBJ2-1, the V gene TRBV9, with 8 bases that match TRBD1. V trimming: 4 bases; J trimming: 1 base; junction bases outside the gene matches: 16. The CDR3 is 19 residues long. Germline CDR1 is SGDLS and CDR2 is YYNGEE.

V usage is TRBV30 and J usage is TRBJ1-5, with TRBD1 as a possible D gene (5 bases). The CDR3 sequence is 16 residues long. The V end lost 4 bases, the J end lost 0 bases, and 16 bases lay between the germline ends. Germline V lookup: CDR1 GTSNPN, CDR2 SVGIG (reference sequence). The chain's CDR3 is CAWNLPGGYSNQPQHF. The CDR3 DNA reads TGTGCCTGGAACCTACCTGGGGGGTATAGCAATCAGCCCCAGCATTTT.